This T cell receptor (beta chain) is from a study of blood T cell repertoires in COVID-19 (TCRdb year 2020). Study-wide context: Samples from collaborators originated in the United States, Italy and Spain and spanned both the acute and convalescent phases of COVID-19. A de-identified subject ID, COVID-19 status, age in years and sex were almost always included in the sample metadata. HLA class I and class II types, where available, came from metadata supplied by the sample provider rather than from assay-based typing. Deeply sampled blood TCRbeta repertoires from subjects exposed to, actively infected with, or recovered from COVID-19 were included in the dataset. A freely available public database, intended as a resource for researchers studying the immune response to SARS-CoV-2, is where the repertoires were released. Samples came from the ongoing ImmuneRACE study (first 160 participants) plus 1,254 subjects from 6 global collaborators. The material from the prospective study consisted of cDNA or gDNA derived from T cells, B-cell-depleted T cells, or PBMCs.

Points on this clone: The antigen it recognizes is unknown. Base qualities are not recorded, but no much larger clone differs from it by a single base.

TCRbeta CDR3 regions were amplified from genomic DNA using the immunoSEQ Assay, a bias-controlled multiplex PCR. As for how the authors treated the data: The number of nucleated cells in each sample was estimated by amplification of reference gene primers within the assay. To quantify the absolute abundance of each unique TCRbeta CDR3 rearrangement, sequence reads were collapsed and filtered. Productive Simpson clonality was computed per sample as the square root of Simpson's diversity index over productive rearrangements. TCRdb holds this immuneACCESS table with in-frame rearrangements only. Some clones are missing; in checked studies, unresolved V genes explain under half, and the rest has no known cause. V, J and clone size are those of that table, while D and trimming were read from the DNA. The sample table records 250,000 or so clones; roughly 82% of these occur just once. The ten largest account for approximately 4.5% of the sample.

For CDR1 and CDR2, the germline V gene lists SGHAT and FQNNGV. Measured from the cysteine to the phenylalanine, the CDR3 is 15 residues long. The CDR3 DNA has 45 bases and is translated from base 1. The germline ends are 11 bases apart after V is trimmed by 5 bases and J by 3 bases. General findings and caveats noted by the study authors: How much clinical and demographic metadata was included differed by source and by participant, and the metadata was provided uncurated.

Each collaborating institution followed its own protocols to collect whole blood in K2EDTA tubes. Collaborator samples were shipped for TCRbeta analysis as frozen whole blood, isolated PBMCs, or DNA extracted from either sample type. Recombination linked TRBV11-2 to TRBJ2-6; the D gene is perhaps TRBD1, from 5 matching bases. This TCR came from a woman in her 70s with acute or convalescent COVID-19. The specimen sequenced was peripheral blood. The CDR3 reads as follows: CASSVQGYGANVLTF. Here is the DNA: TGTGCCAGCAGCGTTCAGGGATATGGGGCCAACGTCCTGACTTTC.